In its sample, the clone carrying this T cell receptor beta chain was seen once. The target antigen is unknown. The CDR3 covers 12 residues. V lost 5 bases and J 1 base, leaving 6 bases between the germline ends. Germline V gene sequence: CDR1 SNHLY, CDR2 FYNNEI. These data originate in a study of cytomegalovirus exposure and HLA in healthy donors. Overall study findings and caveats: Later analysis identified a missense DCLRE1C variant that was linked to TCR beta V- and J-gene trimming.

This PCR relied on a set of 60 Vbeta primers and 13 Jbeta primers. Here immunoSEQ multiplex PCR was the method, and the copy in TCRdb shows in-frame clones only, minus some. The sample contains about 140,000 clones, around 81% of which appear only once. Sequenced sample: PBMCs. The sequence derives from a male donor in good health and CMV-seronegative. This chain uses TRBV2 with TRBJ2-7; D is undetermined. The CDR3 sequence: CASSFLSYEQYF. CDR3 sequence (DNA): TGTGCCAGCAGTTTTCTTTCCTACGAGCAGTACTTC.